These T cell receptor beta chains were read from a single sample in a study of cytomegalovirus exposure and HLA in healthy donors. The method was immunoSEQ multiplex PCR; TCRdb's version includes in-frame clones alone and lacks a portion of them. This sample has some 90,000 clones, with about three quarters found just once. Material for sequencing was PBMCs. These receptors were obtained from a man aged 55 to 70 in good health and CMV-seronegative. The CDR3 runs from the conserved cysteine through the conserved F or W. The D gene is left open where the match is weak. Size values are once, few and many counts, or a class for expanded clones, and some rows have none.

D gene	V gene	clone size	J gene	CDR3 protein	CDR3 DNA
TRBD1	TRBV19	NA	TRBJ2-3	CASSSLRDRYTDTQYF	TGTGCCAGTAGTTCTCTCCGGGACAGATACACAGATACGCAGTATTTT
TRBD1	TRBV6-1	NA	TRBJ1-5	CASSEDRGNQPQHF	TGTGCCAGCAGTGAAGACAGGGGGAATCAGCCCCAGCATTTT
NA	TRBV30	NA	TRBJ1-1	CAWSVRSGDTEAFF	TGTGCCTGGAGTGTACGGTCAGGGGACACTGAAGCTTTCTTT
NA	TRBV30	NA	TRBJ1-6	CAWSGMSLNSPLHF	TGTGCCTGGAGTGGTATGAGCCTCAATTCACCCCTCCACTTT
NA	TRBV9	NA	TRBJ2-7	CASSVAPAAVWSYEQYF	TGTGCCAGCAGCGTAGCTCCGGCGGCGGTCTGGTCCTACGAGCAGTACTTC
TRBD1	TRBV25-1	once	TRBJ2-1	CASSAGTGTAGNEQFF	TGTGCCAGCAGTGCCGGGACAGGGACGGCCGGCAATGAGCAGTTCTTC
NA	TRBV7-9	NA	TRBJ1-4	CASSLVGGVSEKLFF	TGTGCCAGCAGCCTGGTGGGGGGGGTCTCGGAAAAACTGTTTTTT
NA	TRBV9	NA	TRBJ1-6	CASSVVEGVGSPLHF	TGTGCCAGCAGCGTAGTGGAGGGTGTCGGCTCACCCCTCCACTTT
NA	TRBV4-3	NA	TRBJ1-4	CASSQDRTSATNEKLFF	TGCGCCAGCAGCCAAGACCGGACTTCGGCAACTAATGAAAAACTGTTTTTT
NA	TRBV5-1	once	TRBJ2-5	CASSLAPDSKETQYF	TGCGCCAGCAGCTTGGCCCCAGACTCAAAAGAGACCCAGTACTTC
NA	TRBV6-6	few	TRBJ2-6	CASSYSPGSGANVLTF	TGTGCCAGCAGTTACTCACCAGGGTCTGGGGCCAACGTCCTGACTTTC
TRBD1	TRBV18	NA	TRBJ2-7	CASSQGTGGEQYF	TGTGCCAGCTCACAGGGGACAGGGGGAGAGCAGTACTTC
NA	TRBV7-9	NA	TRBJ2-6	CASSFQAYDSGANVLTF	TGTGCCAGCAGCTTCCAAGCATACGACTCTGGGGCCAACGTCCTGACTTTC
NA	TRBV5-6	NA	TRBJ2-7	CASSLPGFSYEQYF	TGTGCCAGCAGCTTGCCGGGTTTCTCCTACGAGCAGTACTTC
NA	TRBV5-4	NA	TRBJ2-5	CASSYSQGFETQYF	TGTGCCAGCAGCTACTCACAGGGTTTCGAGACCCAGTACTTC
TRBD2	TRBV4-2	NA	TRBJ2-3	CASSQELETSSWADTQYF	TGTGCCAGCAGCCAAGAGTTGGAGACTAGCTCTTGGGCAGATACGCAGTATTTT
TRBD2	TRBV7-2	once	TRBJ2-7	CASSKRGGSDSYEQYF	TGTGCCAGCAGCAAGCGGGGGGGGTCGGACTCCTACGAGCAGTACTTC
TRBD1	TRBV2	NA	TRBJ2-7	CASKFRDSYEQYF	TGTGCCAGCAAATTCCGGGACAGCTACGAGCAGTACTTC
NA	TRBV5-6	NA	TRBJ1-3	CASSRPLGAPGNTIYF	TGTGCCAGCAGCCGGCCGTTGGGGGCTCCCGGAAACACCATATATTTT
NA	TRBV19	NA	TRBJ1-5	CASSIDGAFPLNQPQHF	TGTGCCAGTAGTATCGATGGAGCTTTCCCACTCAATCAGCCCCAGCATTTT
TRBD1	TRBV18	NA	TRBJ2-2	CASSQGAVYTGELFF	TGTGCCAGCTCCCAGGGGGCTGTTTACACCGGGGAGCTGTTTTTT
TRBD2	TRBV6-1	few	TRBJ2-7	CASRGLAGDYYEQYF	TGTGCCAGCAGAGGACTAGCGGGAGACTACTACGAGCAGTACTTC
NA	TRBV5-6	NA	TRBJ2-7	CASSLKGEQAREQYF	TGTGCCAGCAGCTTGAAAGGCGAACAGGCTCGGGAGCAGTACTTC
TRBD1	TRBV30	NA	TRBJ2-7	CAWSGGTGLEQYF	TGTGCCTGGAGTGGGGGGACAGGGCTCGAGCAGTACTTC
TRBD1	TRBV6-6	few	TRBJ1-4	CASSYQDRGNEKLFF	TGTGCCAGCAGTTACCAGGACAGGGGTAATGAAAAACTGTTTTTT
NA	TRBV7-8	once	TRBJ2-7	CASTSGSGPYEQYF	TGTGCCAGCACCTCGGGTAGCGGCCCCTACGAGCAGTACTTC
TRBD2	TRBV7-6	NA	TRBJ2-6	CASSLGLAGSSGANVLTF	TGTGCCAGCAGCTTAGGTCTAGCGGGCTCTTCCGGGGCCAACGTCCTGACTTTC
NA	TRBV20-1	NA	TRBJ1-2	CSVAEGYTF	TGCAGTGTCGCAGAAGGCTACACCTTC
TRBD2	TRBV7-6	NA	TRBJ2-2	CASSLAGGRNTGELFF	TGTGCCAGCAGCTTAGCGGGCGGGAGGAACACCGGGGAGCTGTTTTTT
NA	TRBV5-1	NA	TRBJ2-3	CASSLGGRASTDTQYF	TGCGCCAGCAGCTTAGGGGGAAGGGCTTCCACAGATACGCAGTATTTT
NA	TRBV18	few	TRBJ1-5	CASSPSVSQPQHF	TGTGCCAGCTCACCATCCGTTTCTCAGCCCCAGCATTTT
TRBD2	TRBV7-2	few	TRBJ2-1	CASSPRTSGYNEQFF	TGTGCCAGCAGCCCAAGGACTAGCGGGTACAATGAGCAGTTCTTC
NA	TRBV6-1	once	TRBJ2-5	CASSERVQGTQYF	TGTGCCAGCAGTGAAAGGGTACAGGGGACCCAGTACTTC
TRBD1	TRBV6-9	NA	TRBJ1-2	CASSYAGTGFYGYTF	TGTGCCAGCAGTTATGCCGGGACAGGGTTCTATGGCTACACCTTC
TRBD2	TRBV5-1	once	TRBJ2-7	CASSPSGRYYEQYF	TGCGCCAGCAGCCCTAGCGGGAGATACTACGAGCAGTACTTC
TRBD2	TRBV6-1	NA	TRBJ2-3	CASSLAGERDTQYF	TGTGCCAGCAGTCTAGCGGGAGAAAGGGATACGCAGTATTTT
NA	TRBV7-8	NA	TRBJ1-5	CASSLGNNQPQHF	TGTGCCAGCAGCTTGGGCAACAATCAGCCCCAGCATTTT
NA	TRBV19	NA	TRBJ2-2	CASSTSLGRGNGELFF	TGTGCCAGTAGTACTTCCCTCGGACGAGGGAACGGGGAGCTGTTTTTT
TRBD1	TRBV5-1	NA	TRBJ2-5	CASSSDRGETQYF	TGCGCCAGCAGCAGCGACAGGGGAGAGACCCAGTACTTC
NA	TRBV2	NA	TRBJ2-3	CASSGGLKTDTQYF	TGTGCCAGCAGTGGAGGACTTAAAACAGATACGCAGTATTTT
TRBD2	TRBV2	NA	TRBJ2-3	CAITRLARTDTQYF	TGTGCCATAACACGACTAGCACGCACAGATACGCAGTATTTT
NA	TRBV2	NA	TRBJ2-7	CASIRESEQYF	TGTGCCAGCATTCGGGAATCAGAGCAGTACTTC
NA	TRBV7-9	NA	TRBJ2-5	CASSFRETQTQYF	TGTGCCAGCAGCTTCCGGGAGACGCAGACCCAGTACTTC
NA	TRBV5-1	NA	TRBJ2-5	CASLGQGRETQYF	TGCGCCAGCTTGGGCCAGGGTAGGGAGACCCAGTACTTC
NA	TRBV29-1	NA	TRBJ2-3	CSVEGTVTDTQYF	TGCAGCGTTGAAGGGACAGTCACAGATACGCAGTATTTT
NA	TRBV5-1	NA	TRBJ2-5	CASNPAGALKETQYF	TGCGCCAGCAATCCCGCGGGGGCACTAAAAGAGACCCAGTACTTC
TRBD2	TRBV7-9	NA	TRBJ2-1	CASSPDSGVGYNEQFF	TGTGCCAGCAGCCCCGACAGCGGGGTAGGGTACAATGAGCAGTTCTTC
NA	TRBV19	NA	TRBJ2-6	CASLAGAGANVLTF	TGTGCCAGCCTCGCGGGTGCCGGGGCCAACGTCCTGACTTTC
TRBD1	TRBV5-8	NA	TRBJ2-2	CASSKDRGVITGELFF	TGTGCCAGCAGCAAGGACAGGGGGGTTATTACCGGGGAGCTGTTTTTT
TRBD1	TRBV5-1	once	TRBJ1-2	CASTATGFNYGYTF	TGCGCCAGCACTGCGACAGGGTTCAACTATGGCTACACCTTC
NA	TRBV4-2	NA	TRBJ1-1	CASSPSGGRGSTEAFF	TGTGCCAGCAGCCCGTCGGGGGGGAGGGGAAGCACTGAAGCTTTCTTT
TRBD1	TRBV28	NA	TRBJ2-2	CASRGQGAGELFF	TGTGCCAGCAGGGGACAGGGGGCCGGGGAGCTGTTTTTT
TRBD2	TRBV6-1	once	TRBJ2-1	CASSVASGETNNEQFF	TGTGCCAGCAGTGTAGCTAGCGGAGAAACCAACAATGAGCAGTTCTTC
NA	TRBV6-6	NA	TRBJ1-2	CASSTGTYYGYTF	TGTGCCAGCAGTACGGGAACCTACTATGGCTACACCTTC
TRBD1	TRBV6-1	NA	TRBJ1-4	CASSEQTGLSEKLFF	TGTGCCAGCAGTGAACAGACAGGGCTCTCTGAAAAACTGTTTTTT
TRBD1	TRBV7-9	NA	TRBJ2-2	CASSRGTGGGGELFF	TGTGCCAGCAGCCGCGGGACAGGGGGCGGCGGGGAGCTGTTTTTT
TRBD1	TRBV25-1	NA	TRBJ1-2	CASSEPRQGLAGGYTF	TGTGCCAGCAGTGAGCCTCGACAGGGCTTGGCAGGGGGCTACACCTTC